This T cell receptor (beta chain) emerged from a study of Ad26.COV2.S vaccination and SARS-CoV-2 variants. Treatment denoted: around 19 received Ad26.COV2.S at low or high dose, single or two shots; five or six received placebo; per-sample allocation not given. Sampling was done on day 63 after the first vaccine or placebo injection. Profiled with immunoSEQ multiplex PCR; TCRdb holds only in-frame clones, not every one. This table has roughly 500,000 clones, roughly 87% appearing once. Germline CDR1 is KGHSH and CDR2 is LQKENI. CDR3 length: 15 residues. V was pared by 3 bases and J by 4 bases, with 13 bases between.

The TCR sequence derives from a person aged 18 to 59 who received the Ad26.COV2.S COVID-19 vaccine or a placebo. The specimen was peripheral blood, collected in a trial of Ad26.COV2.S vaccine versus placebo. The chain is built from TRBV18 and TRBJ2-1; D is perhaps TRBD2 (6 bases). CDR3 in amino acids: CASSPDRDSYNEQFF. The CDR3 bases are TGTGCCAGCTCACCCGACCGGGACTCTTACAATGAGCAGTTCTTC.